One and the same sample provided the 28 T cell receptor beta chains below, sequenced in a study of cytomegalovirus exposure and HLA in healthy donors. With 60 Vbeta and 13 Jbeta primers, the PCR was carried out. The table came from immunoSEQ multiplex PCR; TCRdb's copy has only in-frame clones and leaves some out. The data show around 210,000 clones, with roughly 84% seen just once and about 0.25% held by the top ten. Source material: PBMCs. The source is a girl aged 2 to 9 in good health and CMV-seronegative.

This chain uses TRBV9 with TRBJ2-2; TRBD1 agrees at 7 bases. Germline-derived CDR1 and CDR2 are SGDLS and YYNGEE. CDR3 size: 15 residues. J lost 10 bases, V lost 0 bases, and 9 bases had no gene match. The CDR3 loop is CASSVEAGGREELFF. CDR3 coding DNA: TGTGCCAGCAGCGTAGAGGCAGGGGGTCGGGAGGAGCTGTTTTTT.

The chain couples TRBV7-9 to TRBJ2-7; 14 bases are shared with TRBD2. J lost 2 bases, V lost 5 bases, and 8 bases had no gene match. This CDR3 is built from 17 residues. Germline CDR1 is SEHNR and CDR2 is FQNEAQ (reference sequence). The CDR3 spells CASSPTSGRGAAYEQYF. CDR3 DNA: TGTGCCAGCAGCCCGACTAGCGGGAGGGGAGCGGCCTACGAGCAGTACTTC.

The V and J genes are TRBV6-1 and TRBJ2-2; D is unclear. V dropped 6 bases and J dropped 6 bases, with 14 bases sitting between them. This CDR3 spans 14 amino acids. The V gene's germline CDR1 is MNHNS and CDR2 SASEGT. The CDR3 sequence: CASSADSLAGELFF. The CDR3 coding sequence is TGTGCCAGCAGCGCGGATAGTTTAGCCGGGGAGCTGTTTTTT.

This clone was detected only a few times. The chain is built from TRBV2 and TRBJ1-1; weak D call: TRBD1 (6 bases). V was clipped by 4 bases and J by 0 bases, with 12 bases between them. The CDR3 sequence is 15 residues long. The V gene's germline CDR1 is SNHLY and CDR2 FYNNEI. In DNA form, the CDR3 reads TGTGCCAGCAGTGCAAGGGACACCATGAACACTGAAGCTTTCTTT. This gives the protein CASSARDTMNTEAFF.

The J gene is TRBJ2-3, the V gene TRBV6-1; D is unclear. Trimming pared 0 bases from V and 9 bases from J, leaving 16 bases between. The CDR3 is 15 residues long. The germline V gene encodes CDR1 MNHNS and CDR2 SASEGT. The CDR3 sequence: CASSEALLLALTQYF. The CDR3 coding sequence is TGTGCCAGCAGTGAAGCGCTGCTCCTTGCACTAACGCAGTATTTT.

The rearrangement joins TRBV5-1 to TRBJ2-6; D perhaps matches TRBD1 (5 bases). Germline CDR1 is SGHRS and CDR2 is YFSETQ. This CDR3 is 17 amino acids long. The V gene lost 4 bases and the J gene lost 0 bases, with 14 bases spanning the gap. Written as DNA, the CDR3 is TGCGCCAGCAGCCAGGGCCCGACAGCCTCTGGGGCCAACGTCCTGACTTTC. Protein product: CASSQGPTASGANVLTF.

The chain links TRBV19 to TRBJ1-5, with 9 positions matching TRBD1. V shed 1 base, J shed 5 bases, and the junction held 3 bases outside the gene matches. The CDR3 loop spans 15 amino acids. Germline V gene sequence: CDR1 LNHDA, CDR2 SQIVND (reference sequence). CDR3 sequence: CASSIGQGGDQPQHF. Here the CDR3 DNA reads TGTGCCAGTAGTATAGGACAGGGGGGGGATCAGCCCCAGCATTTT.

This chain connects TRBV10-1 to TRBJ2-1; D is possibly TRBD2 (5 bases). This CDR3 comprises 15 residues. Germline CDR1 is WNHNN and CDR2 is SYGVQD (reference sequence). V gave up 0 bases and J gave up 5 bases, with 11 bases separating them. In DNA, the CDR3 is TGCGCCAGCAGTGAGTCGATCGCGACTAACAATGAGCAGTTCTTC. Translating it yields CASSESIATNNEQFF.

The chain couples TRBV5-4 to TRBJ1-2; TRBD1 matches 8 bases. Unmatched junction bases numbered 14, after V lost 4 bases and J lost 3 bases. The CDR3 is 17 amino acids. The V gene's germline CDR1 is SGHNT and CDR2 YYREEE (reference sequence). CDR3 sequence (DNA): TGTGCCAGCAGCAAAGGACAGGGTTTAGTTCTGGACTATGGCTACACCTTC. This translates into CASSKGQGLVLDYGYTF.

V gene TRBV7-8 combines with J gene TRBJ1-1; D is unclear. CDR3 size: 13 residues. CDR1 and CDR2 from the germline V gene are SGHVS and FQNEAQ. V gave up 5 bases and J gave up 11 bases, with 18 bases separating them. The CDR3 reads CASSPGKKREAFF. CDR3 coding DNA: TGTGCCAGCAGCCCAGGAAAGAAACGGGAGGCTTTCTTT.

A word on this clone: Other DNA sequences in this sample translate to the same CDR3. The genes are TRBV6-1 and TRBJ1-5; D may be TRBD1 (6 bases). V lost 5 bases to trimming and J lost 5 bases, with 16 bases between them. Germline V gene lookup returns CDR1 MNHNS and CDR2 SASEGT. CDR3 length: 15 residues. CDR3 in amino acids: CASSTGQGRYQPQHF. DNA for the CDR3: TGTGCCAGCAGTACCGGGCAGGGGCGGTATCAGCCCCAGCATTTT.

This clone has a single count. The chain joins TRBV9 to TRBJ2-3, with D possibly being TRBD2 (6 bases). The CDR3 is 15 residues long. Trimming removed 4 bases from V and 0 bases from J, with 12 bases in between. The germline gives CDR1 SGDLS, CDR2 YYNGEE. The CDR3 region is CASSPSVSSTDTQYF. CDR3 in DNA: TGTGCCAGCAGCCCTAGCGTATCTAGCACAGATACGCAGTATTTT.

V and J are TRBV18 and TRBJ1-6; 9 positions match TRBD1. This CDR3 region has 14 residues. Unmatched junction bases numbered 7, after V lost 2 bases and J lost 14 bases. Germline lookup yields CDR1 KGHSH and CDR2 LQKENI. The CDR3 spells CASSPGQGSRALHF. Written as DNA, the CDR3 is TGTGCCAGCTCACCAGGACAGGGGTCAAGGGCCCTCCACTTT.

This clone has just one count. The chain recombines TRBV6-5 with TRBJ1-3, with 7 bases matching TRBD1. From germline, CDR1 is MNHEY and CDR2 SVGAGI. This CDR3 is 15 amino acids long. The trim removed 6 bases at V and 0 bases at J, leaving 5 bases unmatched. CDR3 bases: TGTGCCAGCAGGCGGGGACAGAGCTCTGGAAACACCATATATTTT. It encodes CASRRGQSSGNTIYF.

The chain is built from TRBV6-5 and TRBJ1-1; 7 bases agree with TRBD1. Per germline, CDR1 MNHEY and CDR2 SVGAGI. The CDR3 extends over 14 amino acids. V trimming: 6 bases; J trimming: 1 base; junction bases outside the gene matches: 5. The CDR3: CASSSTGKNTEAFF. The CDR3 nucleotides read TGTGCCAGCAGCTCGACAGGGAAGAACACTGAAGCTTTCTTT.

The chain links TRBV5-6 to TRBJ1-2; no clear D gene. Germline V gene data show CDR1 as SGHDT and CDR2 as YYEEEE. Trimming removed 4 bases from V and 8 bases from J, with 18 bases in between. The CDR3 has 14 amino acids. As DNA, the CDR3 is TGTGCCAGCAGCCGGAATTTATTGGGCGGGGGCTACACCTTC. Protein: CASSRNLLGGGYTF.

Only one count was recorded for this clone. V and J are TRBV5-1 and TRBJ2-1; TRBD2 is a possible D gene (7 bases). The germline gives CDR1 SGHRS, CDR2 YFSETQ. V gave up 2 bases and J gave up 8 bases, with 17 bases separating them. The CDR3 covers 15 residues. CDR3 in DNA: TGCGCCAGCAGCTTAGGGGGGGGGCGTATGTATGAGCAGTTCTTC. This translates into CASSLGGGRMYEQFF.

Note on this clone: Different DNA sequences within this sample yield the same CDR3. The CDR3 spells CASSLRGSYEQYF. CDR3 nucleotide sequence: TGCGCCAGCAGCTTGCGCGGTTCCTACGAGCAGTACTTC. V and J are TRBV5-1 and TRBJ2-7; no clear D. Germline CDR1 reads SGHRS; CDR2 reads YFSETQ. The CDR3 is 13 residues long. V was trimmed by 1 base and J by 1 base, leaving 6 bases between them. The full variable domain, with the rest looked up from reference TRBV5-1 and TRBJ2-7, is KAGVTQTPRYLIKTRGQQVTLSCSPISGHRSVSWYQQTPGQGLQFLFEYFSETQRNKGNFPGRFSGRQFSNSRSEMNVSTLELGDSALYLCASSLRGSYEQYFGPGTRLTVT.

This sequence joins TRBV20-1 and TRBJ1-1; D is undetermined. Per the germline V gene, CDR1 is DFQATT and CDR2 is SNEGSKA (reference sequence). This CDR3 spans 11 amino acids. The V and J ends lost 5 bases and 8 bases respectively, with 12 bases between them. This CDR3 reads CSALPGREAFF. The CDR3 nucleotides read TGCAGTGCTTTACCAGGTCGGGAAGCTTTCTTT.

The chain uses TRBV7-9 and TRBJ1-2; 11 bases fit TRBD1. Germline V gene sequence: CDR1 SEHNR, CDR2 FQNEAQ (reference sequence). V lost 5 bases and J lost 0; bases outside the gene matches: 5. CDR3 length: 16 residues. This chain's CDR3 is CASSRDRGNANYGYTF. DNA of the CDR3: TGTGCCAGCAGCCGGGACAGGGGGAACGCTAACTATGGCTACACCTTC.

CDR3 region: CSTRQGLNTGELFF. DNA of the CDR3: TGCAGCACCCGGCAGGGGCTCAACACCGGGGAGCTGTTTTTT. This sequence joins TRBV29-1 and TRBJ2-2, with D possibly being TRBD1 (6 bases). The CDR3 is made up of 14 amino acids. Trimming pared 8 bases from V and 2 bases from J, leaving 15 bases between. Germline V CDR1 and CDR2: SQVTM, ANQGSEA.

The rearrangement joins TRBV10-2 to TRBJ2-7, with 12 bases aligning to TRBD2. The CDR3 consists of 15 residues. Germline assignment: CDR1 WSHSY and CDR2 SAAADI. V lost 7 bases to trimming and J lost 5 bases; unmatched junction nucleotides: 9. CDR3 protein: CASTRLAGEADEQYF. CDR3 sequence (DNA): TGCGCCAGCACAAGACTAGCGGGAGAGGCGGACGAGCAGTACTTC.

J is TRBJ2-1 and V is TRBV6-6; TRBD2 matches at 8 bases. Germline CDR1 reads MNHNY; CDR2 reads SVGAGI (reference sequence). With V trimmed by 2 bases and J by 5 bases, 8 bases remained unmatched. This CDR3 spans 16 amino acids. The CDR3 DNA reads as TGTGCCAGCAGTTACGATTGGCGGGGGGTCAACAATGAGCAGTTCTTC. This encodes CASSYDWRGVNNEQFF.

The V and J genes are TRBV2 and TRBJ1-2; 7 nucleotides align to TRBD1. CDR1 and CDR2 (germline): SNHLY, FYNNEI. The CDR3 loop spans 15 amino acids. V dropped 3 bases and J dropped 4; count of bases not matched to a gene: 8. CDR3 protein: CASSDTFTGAYGYTF. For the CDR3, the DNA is TGTGCCAGCAGTGACACATTTACAGGGGCCTATGGCTACACCTTC. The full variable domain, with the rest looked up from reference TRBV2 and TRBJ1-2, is EPEVTQTPSHQVTQMGQEVILRCVPISNHLYFYWYRQILGQKVEFLVSFYNNEISEKSEIFDDQFSVERPDGSNFTLKIRSTKLEDSAMYFCASSDTFTGAYGYTFGSGTRLTVV.

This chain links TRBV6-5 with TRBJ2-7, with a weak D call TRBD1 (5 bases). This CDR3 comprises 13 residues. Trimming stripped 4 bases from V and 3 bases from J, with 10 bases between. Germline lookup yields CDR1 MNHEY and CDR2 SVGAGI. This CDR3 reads CASSSRVLYEQYF. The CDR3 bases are TGTGCCAGCAGTTCCAGGGTCCTCTACGAGCAGTACTTC.

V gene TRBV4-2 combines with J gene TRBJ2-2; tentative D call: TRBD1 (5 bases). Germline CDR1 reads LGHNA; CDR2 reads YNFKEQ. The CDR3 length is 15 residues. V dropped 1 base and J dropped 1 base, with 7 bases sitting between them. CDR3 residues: CASSQVTGNTGELFF. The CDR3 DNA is TGTGCCAGCAGCCAAGTAACAGGGAACACCGGGGAGCTGTTTTTT.

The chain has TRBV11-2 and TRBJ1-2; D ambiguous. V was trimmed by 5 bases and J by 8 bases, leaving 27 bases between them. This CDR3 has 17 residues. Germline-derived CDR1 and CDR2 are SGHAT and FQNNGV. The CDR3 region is CASSPFRGPPTYQGYTF. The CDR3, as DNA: TGTGCCAGCAGCCCCTTTCGAGGGCCCCCTACCTATCAAGGCTACACCTTC.

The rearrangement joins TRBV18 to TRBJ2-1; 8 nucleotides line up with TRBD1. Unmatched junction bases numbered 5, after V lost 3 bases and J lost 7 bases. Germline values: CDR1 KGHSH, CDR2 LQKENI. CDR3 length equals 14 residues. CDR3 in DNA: TGTGCCAGCTCACCCCAGGGGGCAAATAATGAGCAGTTCTTC. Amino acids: CASSPQGANNEQFF.